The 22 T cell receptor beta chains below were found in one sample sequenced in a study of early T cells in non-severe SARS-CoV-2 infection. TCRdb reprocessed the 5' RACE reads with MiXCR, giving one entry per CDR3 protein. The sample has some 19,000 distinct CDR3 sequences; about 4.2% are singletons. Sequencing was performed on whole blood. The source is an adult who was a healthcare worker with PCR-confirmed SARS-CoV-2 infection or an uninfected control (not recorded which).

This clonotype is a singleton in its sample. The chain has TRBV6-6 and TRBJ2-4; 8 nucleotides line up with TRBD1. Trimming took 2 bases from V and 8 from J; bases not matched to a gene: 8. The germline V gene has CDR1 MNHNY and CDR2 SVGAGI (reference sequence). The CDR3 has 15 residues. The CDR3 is CASSYPQGARDIQYF. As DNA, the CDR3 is TGTGCCAGCAGTTACCCCCAGGGGGCGCGGGACATTCAGTACTTC.

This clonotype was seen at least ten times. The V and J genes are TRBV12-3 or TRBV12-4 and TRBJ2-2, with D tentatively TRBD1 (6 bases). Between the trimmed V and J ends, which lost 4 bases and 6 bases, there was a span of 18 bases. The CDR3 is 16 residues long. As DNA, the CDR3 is TGTGCCAGCAGTTACGGGTGGGGGCATATGGCCGGGGAGCTGTTTTTT. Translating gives CASSYGWGHMAGELFF.

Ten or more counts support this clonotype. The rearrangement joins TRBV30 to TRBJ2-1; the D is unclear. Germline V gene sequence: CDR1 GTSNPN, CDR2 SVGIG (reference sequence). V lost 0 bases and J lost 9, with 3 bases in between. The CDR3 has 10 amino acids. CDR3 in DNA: TGTGCCTGGAGTGTATCTGAGCAGTTCTTC. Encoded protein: CAWSVSEQFF.

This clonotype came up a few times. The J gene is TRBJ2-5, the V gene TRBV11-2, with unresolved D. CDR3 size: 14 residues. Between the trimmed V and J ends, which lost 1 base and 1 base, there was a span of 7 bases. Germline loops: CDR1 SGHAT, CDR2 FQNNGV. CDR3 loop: CASSLGARQETQYF. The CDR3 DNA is TGTGCCAGCAGCTTAGGGGCCCGCCAAGAGACCCAGTACTTC. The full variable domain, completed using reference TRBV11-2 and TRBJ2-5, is EAGVAQSPRYKIIEKRQSVAFWCNPISGHATLYWYQQILGQGPKLLIQFQNNGVVDDSQLPKDRFSAERLKGVDSTLKIQPAKLEDSAVYLCASSLGARQETQYFGPGTRLLVL.

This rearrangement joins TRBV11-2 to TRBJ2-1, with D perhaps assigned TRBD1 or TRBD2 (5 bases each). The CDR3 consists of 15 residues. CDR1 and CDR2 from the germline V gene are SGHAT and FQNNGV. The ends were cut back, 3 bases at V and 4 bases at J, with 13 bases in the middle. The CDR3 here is CASSFSTGGYNEQFF. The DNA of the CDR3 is TGTGCCAGCAGCTTCTCTACAGGCGGGTACAATGAGCAGTTCTTC.

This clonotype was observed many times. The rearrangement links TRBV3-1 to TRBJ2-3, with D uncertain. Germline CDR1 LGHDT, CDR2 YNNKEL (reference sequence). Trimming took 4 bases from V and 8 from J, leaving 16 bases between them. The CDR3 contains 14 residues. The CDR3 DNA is TGTGCCAGCAGCCGGCAGACCCATCGGCTTACGCAGTATTTT. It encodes CASSRQTHRLTQYF.

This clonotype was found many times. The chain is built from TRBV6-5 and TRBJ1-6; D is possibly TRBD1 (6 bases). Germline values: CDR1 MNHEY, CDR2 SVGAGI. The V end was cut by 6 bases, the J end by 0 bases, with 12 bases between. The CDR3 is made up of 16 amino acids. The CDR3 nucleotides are TGTGCCAGCAGAGCGGGGACACACTCCTATAATTCACCCCTCCACTTT. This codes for CASRAGTHSYNSPLHF.

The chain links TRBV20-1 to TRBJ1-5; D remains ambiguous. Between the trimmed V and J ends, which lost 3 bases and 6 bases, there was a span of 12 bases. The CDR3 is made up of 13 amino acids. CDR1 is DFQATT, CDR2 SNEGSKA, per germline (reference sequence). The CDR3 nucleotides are TGCAGTGCTAGCCCCTCCGGGAGTCAGCCCCAGCATTTT. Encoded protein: CSASPSGSQPQHF.

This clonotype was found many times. The CDR3 loop is CSVEVSGANVLTF. As DNA, the CDR3 is TGCAGCGTTGAGGTGTCTGGGGCCAACGTCCTGACTTTC. The gene calls are TRBV29-1 and TRBJ2-6; no clear D gene. CDR1 and CDR2 from the germline V gene are SQVTM and ANQGSEA. Trimming removed 3 bases at V and 1 base at J, with 4 bases between. This CDR3 is 13 amino acids long.

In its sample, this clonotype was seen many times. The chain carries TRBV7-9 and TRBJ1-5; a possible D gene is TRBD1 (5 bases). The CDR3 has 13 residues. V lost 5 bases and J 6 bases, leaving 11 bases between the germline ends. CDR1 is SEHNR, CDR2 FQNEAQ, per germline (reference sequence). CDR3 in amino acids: CASSMTAIQPQHF. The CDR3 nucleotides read TGTGCCAGCAGCATGACAGCTATTCAGCCCCAGCATTTT.

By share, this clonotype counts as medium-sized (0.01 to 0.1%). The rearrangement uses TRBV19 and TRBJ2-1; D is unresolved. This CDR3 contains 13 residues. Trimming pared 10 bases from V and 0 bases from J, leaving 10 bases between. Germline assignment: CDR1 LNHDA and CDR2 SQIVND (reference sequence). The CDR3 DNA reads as TGTGCCACCACGCCGCGCTCCTACAATGAGCAGTTCTTC. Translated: CATTPRSYNEQFF.

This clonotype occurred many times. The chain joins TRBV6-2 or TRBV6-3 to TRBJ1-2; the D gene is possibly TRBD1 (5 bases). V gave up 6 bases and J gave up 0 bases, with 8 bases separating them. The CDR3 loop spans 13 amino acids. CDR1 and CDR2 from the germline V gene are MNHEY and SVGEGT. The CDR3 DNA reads TGTGCCAGCAGCACGGGGGCTAACTATGGCTACACCTTC. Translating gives CASSTGANYGYTF.

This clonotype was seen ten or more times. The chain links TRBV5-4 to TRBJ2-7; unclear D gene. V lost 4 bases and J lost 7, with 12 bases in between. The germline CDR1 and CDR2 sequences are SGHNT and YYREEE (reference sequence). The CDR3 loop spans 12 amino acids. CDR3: CASSVNSLEQYF. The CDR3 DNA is TGTGCCAGCAGCGTAAACTCTCTAGAGCAGTACTTC.

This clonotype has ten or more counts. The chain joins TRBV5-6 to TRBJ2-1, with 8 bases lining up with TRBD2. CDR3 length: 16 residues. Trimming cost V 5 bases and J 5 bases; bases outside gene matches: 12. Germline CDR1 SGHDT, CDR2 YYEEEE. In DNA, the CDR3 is TGTGCCAGCAGTCCTGATGCGGGGGGACCAGACAATGAGCAGTTCTTC. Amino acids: CASSPDAGGPDNEQFF. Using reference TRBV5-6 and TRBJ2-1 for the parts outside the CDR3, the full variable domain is DAGVTQSPTHLIKTRGQQVTLRCSPKSGHDTVSWYQQALGQGPQFIFQYYEEEERQRGNFPDRFSGHQFPNYSSELNVNALLLGDSALYLCASSPDAGGPDNEQFFGPGTRLTVL.

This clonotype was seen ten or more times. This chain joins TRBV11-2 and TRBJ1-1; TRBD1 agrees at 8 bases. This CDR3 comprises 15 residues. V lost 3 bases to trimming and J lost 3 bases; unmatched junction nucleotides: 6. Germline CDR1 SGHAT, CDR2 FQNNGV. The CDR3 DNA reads TGTGCCAGCAGCTTGGGGGACAGGTGGGACACTGAAGCTTTCTTT. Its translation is CASSLGDRWDTEAFF.

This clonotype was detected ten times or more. The CDR3 here is CASSFGRSENYGYTF. DNA of the CDR3: TGTGCCAGCAGTTTCGGGCGCAGCGAGAACTATGGCTACACCTTC. The chain combines TRBV12-3 or TRBV12-4 with TRBJ1-2; D is unresolved. CDR3 length equals 15 residues. V lost 3 bases, J lost 2 bases, and 13 bases lay in between.

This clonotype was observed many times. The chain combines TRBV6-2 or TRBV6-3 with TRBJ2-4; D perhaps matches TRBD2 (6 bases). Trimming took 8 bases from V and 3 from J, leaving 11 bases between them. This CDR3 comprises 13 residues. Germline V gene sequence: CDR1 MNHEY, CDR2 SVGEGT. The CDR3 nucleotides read TGTGCCAGCTCTAGCGATCTCAAAAACATTCAGTACTTC. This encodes CASSSDLKNIQYF.

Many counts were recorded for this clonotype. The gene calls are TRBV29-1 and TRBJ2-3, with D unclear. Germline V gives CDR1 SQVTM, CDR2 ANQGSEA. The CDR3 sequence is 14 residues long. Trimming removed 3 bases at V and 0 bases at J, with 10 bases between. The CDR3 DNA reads TGCAGCGTTGATGCCTCAGCTAGCACAGATACGCAGTATTTT. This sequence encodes CSVDASASTDTQYF.

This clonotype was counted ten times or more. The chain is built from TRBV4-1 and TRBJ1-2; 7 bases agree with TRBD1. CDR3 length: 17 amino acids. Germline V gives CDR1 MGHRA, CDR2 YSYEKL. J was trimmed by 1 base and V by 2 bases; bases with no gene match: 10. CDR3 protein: CASSQFNRGFDNYGYTF. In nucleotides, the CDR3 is TGCGCCAGCAGCCAATTTAACAGGGGATTTGATAACTATGGCTACACCTTC.

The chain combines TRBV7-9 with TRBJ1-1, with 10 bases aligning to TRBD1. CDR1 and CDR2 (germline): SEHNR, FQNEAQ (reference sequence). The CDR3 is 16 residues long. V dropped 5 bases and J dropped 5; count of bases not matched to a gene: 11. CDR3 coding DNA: TGTGCCAGCAGCACCACCCCGGGACAGGGGTATACTGAAGCTTTCTTT. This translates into CASSTTPGQGYTEAFF.

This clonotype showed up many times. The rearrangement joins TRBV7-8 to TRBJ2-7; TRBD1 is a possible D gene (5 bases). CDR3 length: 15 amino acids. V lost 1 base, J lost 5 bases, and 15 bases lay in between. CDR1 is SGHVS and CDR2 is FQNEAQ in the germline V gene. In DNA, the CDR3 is TGTGCCAGCAGCTTAGTTGCAGGGCGAGGCAACGAGCAGTACTTC. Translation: CASSLVAGRGNEQYF.

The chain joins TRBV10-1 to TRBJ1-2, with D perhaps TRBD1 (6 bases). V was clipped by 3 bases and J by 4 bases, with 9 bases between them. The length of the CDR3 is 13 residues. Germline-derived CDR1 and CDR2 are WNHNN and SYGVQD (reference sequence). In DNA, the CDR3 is TGCGCCAGCAGTGATAAGACAGGCTATGGCTACACCTTC. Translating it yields CASSDKTGYGYTF.